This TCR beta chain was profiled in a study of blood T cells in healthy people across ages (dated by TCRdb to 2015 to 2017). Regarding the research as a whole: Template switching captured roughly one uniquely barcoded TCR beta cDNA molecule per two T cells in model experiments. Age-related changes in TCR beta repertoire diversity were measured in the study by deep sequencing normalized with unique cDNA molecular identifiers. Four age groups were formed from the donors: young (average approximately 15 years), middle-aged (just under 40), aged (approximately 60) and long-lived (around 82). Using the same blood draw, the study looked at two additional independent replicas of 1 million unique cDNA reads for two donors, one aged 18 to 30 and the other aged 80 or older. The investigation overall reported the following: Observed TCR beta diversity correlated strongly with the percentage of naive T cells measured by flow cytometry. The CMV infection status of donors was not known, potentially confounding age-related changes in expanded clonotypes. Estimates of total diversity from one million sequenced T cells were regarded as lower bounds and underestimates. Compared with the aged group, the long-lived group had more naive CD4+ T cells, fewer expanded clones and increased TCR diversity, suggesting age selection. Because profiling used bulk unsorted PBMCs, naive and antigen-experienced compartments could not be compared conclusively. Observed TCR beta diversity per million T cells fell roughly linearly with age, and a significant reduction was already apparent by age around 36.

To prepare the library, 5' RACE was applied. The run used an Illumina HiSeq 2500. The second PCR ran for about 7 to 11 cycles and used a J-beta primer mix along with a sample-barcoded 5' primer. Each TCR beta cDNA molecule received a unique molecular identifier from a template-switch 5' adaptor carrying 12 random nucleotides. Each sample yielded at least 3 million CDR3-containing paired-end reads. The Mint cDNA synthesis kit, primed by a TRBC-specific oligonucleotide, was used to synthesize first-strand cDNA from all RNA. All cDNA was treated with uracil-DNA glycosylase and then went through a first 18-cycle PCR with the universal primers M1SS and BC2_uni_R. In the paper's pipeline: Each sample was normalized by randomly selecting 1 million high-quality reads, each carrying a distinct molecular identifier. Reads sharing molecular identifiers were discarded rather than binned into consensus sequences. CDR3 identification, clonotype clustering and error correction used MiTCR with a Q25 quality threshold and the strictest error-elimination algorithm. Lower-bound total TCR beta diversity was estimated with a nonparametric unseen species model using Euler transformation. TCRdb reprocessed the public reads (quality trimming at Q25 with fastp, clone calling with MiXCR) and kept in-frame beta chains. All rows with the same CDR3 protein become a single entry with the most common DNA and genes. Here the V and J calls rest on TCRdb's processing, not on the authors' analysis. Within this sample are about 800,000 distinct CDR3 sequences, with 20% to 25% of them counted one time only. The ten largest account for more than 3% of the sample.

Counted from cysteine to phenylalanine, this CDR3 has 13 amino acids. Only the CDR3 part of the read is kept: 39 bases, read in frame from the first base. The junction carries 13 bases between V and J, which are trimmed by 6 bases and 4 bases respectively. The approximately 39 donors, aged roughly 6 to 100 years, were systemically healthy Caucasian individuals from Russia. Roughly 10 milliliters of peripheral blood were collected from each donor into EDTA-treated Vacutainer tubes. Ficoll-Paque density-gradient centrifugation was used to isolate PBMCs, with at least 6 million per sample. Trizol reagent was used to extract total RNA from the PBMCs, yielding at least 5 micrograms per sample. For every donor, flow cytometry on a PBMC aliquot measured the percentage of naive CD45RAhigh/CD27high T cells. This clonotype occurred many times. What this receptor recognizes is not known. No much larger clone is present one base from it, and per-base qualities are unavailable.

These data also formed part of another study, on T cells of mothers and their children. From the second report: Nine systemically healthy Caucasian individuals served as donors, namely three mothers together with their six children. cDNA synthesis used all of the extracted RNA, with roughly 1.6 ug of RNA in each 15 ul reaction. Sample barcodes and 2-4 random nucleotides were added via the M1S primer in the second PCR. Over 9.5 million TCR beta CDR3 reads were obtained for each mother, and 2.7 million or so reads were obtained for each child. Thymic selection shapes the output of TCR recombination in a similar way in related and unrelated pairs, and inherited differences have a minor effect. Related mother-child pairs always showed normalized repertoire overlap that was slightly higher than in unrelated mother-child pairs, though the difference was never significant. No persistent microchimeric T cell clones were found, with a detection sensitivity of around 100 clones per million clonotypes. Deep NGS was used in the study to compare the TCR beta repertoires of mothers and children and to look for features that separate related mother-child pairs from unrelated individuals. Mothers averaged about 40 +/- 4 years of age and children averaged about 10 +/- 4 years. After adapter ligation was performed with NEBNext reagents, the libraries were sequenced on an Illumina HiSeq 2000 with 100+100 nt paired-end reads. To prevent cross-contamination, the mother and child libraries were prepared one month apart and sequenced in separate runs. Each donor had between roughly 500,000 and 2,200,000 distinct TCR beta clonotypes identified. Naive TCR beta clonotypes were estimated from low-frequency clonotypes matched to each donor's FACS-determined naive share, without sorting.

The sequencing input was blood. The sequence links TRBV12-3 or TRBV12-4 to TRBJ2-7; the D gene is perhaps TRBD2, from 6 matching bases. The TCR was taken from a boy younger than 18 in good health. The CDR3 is CASSTGTLYEQYF. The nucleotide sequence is TGTGCCAGCAGCACCGGGACTCTTTACGAGCAGTACTTC.